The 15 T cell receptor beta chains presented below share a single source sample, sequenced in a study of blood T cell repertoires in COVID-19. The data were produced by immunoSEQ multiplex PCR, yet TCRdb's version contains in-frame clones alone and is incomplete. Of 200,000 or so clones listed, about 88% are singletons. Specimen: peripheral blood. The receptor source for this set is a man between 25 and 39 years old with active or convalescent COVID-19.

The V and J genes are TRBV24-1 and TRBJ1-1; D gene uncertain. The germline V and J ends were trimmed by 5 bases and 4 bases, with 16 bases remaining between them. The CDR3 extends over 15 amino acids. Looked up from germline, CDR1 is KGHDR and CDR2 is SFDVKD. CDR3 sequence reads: CATSGLDGDGTEAFF. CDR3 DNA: TGTGCCACCAGTGGCTTAGACGGAGATGGCACTGAAGCTTTCTTT.

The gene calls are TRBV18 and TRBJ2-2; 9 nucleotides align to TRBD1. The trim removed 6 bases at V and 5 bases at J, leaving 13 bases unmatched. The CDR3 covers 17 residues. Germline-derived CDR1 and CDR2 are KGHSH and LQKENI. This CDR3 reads CASSLTGGASQTGELFF. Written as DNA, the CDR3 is TGTGCCAGCTCGCTAACAGGGGGCGCAAGTCAGACCGGGGAGCTGTTTTTT.

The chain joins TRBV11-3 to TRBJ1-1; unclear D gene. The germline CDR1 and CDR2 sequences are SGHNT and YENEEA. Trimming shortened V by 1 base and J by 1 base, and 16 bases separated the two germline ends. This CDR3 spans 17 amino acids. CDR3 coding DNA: TGTGCCAGCAGCTTAGCGCGGGGTTATCCATCGAACACTGAAGCTTTCTTT. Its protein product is CASSLARGYPSNTEAFF. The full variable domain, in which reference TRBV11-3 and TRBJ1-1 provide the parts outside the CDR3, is EAGVVQSPRYKIIEKKQPVAFWCNPISGHNTLYWYLQNLGQGPELLIRYENEEAVDDSQLPKDRFSAERLKGVDSTLKIQPAELGDSAVYLCASSLARGYPSNTEAFFGQGTRLTVV.

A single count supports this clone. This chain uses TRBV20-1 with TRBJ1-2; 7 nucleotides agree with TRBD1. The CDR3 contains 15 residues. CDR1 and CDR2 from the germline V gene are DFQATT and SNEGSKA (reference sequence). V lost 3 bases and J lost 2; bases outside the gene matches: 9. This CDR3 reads CSASTKTGENYGYTF. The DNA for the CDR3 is TGCAGTGCTAGTACAAAAACAGGGGAAAACTATGGCTACACCTTC.

The CDR3 DNA is TGTGCCAGTGAGACAGGGGGCAACACCGGGGAGCTGTTTTTT. Its translation is CASETGGNTGELFF. The V and J genes are TRBV6-5 and TRBJ2-2; 10 nucleotides align to TRBD1. Germline V gene lookup returns CDR1 MNHEY and CDR2 SVGAGI. The CDR3 has 14 amino acids. After removal of 9 bases from V and 2 bases from J, the junction contained 3 bases not matched to a gene.

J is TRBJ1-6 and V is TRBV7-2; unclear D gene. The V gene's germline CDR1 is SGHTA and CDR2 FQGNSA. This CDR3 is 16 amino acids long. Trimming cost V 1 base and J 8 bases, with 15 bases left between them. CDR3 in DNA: TGTGCCAGCAGCTTAGACCCCGGCAGACTTTATTCACCCCTCCACTTT. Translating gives CASSLDPGRLYSPLHF.

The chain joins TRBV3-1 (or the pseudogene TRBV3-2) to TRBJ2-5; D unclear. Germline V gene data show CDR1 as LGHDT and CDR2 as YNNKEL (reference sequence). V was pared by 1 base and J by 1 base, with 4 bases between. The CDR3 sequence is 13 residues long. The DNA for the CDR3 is TGTGCCAGCAGCCAAGTCAGCCAAGAGACCCAGTACTTC. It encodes CASSQVSQETQYF.

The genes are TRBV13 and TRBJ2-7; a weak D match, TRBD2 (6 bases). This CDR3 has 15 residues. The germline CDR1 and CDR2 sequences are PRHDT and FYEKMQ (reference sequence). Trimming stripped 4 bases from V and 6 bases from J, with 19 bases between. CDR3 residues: CASSSSGTQEGEQYV. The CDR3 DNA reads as TGTGCCAGCAGCTCCTCCGGGACGCAGGAGGGCGAGCAGTACGTC.

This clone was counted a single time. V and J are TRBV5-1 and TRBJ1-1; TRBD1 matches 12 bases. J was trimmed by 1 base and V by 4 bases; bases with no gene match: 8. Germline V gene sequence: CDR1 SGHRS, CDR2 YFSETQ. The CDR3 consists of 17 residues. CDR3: CASSMGQGAGGNTEAFF. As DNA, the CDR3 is TGCGCCAGCAGCATGGGACAGGGGGCAGGTGGGAACACTGAAGCTTTCTTT.

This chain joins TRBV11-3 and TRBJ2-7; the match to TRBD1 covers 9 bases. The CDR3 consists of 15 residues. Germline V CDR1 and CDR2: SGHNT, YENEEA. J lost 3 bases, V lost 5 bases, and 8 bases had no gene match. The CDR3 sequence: CASSKLDRGFYEQYF. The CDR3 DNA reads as TGTGCCAGCAGCAAATTAGACAGGGGGTTCTACGAGCAGTACTTC. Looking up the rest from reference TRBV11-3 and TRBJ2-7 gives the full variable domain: EAGVVQSPRYKIIEKKQPVAFWCNPISGHNTLYWYLQNLGQGPELLIRYENEEAVDDSQLPKDRFSAERLKGVDSTLKIQPAELGDSAVYLCASSKLDRGFYEQYFGPGTRLTVT.

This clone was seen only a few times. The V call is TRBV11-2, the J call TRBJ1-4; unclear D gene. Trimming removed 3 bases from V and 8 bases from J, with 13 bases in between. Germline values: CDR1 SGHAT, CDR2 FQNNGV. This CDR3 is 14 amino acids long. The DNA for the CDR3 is TGTGCCAGCAGCTTTAAACCAGGAGGAGAAAAACTGTTTTTT. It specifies CASSFKPGGEKLFF.

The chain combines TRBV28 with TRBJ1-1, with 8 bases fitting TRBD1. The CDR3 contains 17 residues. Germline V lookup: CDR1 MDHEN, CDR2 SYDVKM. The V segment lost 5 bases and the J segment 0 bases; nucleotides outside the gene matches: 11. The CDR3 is CASSVTAGGLVNTEAFF. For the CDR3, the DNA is TGTGCCAGCAGTGTTACCGCAGGGGGCTTGGTGAACACTGAAGCTTTCTTT.

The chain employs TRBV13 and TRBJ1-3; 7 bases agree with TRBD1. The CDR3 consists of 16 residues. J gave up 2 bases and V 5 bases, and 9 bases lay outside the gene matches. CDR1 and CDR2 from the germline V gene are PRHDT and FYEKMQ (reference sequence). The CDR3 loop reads CASSLLTGTPGNTIYF. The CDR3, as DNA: TGTGCCAGCAGCCTTCTGACAGGGACGCCTGGAAACACCATATATTTT.

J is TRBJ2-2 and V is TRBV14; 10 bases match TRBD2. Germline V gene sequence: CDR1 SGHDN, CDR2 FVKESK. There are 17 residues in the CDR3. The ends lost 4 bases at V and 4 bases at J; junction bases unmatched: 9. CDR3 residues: CASSRKRGGLTTGELFF. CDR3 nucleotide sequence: TGTGCCAGCAGCCGGAAGCGGGGGGGGTTGACCACCGGGGAGCTGTTTTTT.

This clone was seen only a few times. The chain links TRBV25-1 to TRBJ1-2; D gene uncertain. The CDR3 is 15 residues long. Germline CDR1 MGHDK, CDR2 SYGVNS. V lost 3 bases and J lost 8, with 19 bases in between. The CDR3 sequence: CASSESGNSPEGYTF. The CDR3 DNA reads TGTGCCAGCAGTGAGAGCGGGAACAGTCCTGAGGGCTACACCTTC.